The 4 T cell receptor beta chains below all came from one sample that was sequenced in a study of T cells after yellow fever vaccination. Each CDR3 protein gets one entry after TCRdb re-called the 5' RACE reads with MiXCR. The sample shows some 390,000 distinct CDR3 sequences, around 20% of them seen only once. The sequences come from PBMCs, collected before the yellow fever booster vaccination. The source of these receptors is a man aged 18 to 30 who received the YFV17D yellow fever vaccine.

The chain recombines TRBV5-1 with TRBJ2-1; a weak D match, TRBD1 (5 bases). Trimming pared 0 bases from V and 8 bases from J, leaving 15 bases between. CDR1 and CDR2 from the germline V gene are SGHRS and YFSETQ. The CDR3 is made up of 15 amino acids. The CDR3 DNA reads as TGCGCCAGCAGCTTGGGACACATAGGGGCATATGAGCAGTTCTTC. Translating gives CASSLGHIGAYEQFF.

V gene TRBV4-3 combines with J gene TRBJ1-6, with a tentative D call TRBD1 (6 bases). This CDR3 is built from 16 residues. CDR1 and CDR2 from the germline V gene are LGHNA and YSLEER. Trimming left V 0 bases short and J 8 bases short, with 14 bases between. CDR3 DNA: TGCGCCAGCAGCCAAGAAGGTGACAGGTACTATTCACCCCTCCACTTT. Its translation: CASSQEGDRYYSPLHF.

The V call is TRBV29-1, the J call TRBJ2-2; D call uncertain. Per the germline V gene, CDR1 is SQVTM and CDR2 is ANQGSEA. This CDR3 contains 12 residues. Between the trimmed V and J ends, which lost 7 bases and 3 bases, there was a span of 9 bases. CDR3 nucleotide sequence: TGCAGCGGTGTCAAGGACACCGGGGAGCTGTTTTTT. Translation gives CSGVKDTGELFF.

V gene TRBV6-1 combines with J gene TRBJ2-3, with 9 bases aligning to TRBD2. This CDR3 has 14 amino acids. Germline trimming cut 1 base from V and 6 bases from J; bases unmatched to any gene: 2. Germline CDR1 reads MNHNS; CDR2 reads SASEGT. CDR3 DNA: TGTGCCAGCAGTGAAGTAGCGGGGGTGGATACGCAGTATTTT. Translating it yields CASSEVAGVDTQYF.